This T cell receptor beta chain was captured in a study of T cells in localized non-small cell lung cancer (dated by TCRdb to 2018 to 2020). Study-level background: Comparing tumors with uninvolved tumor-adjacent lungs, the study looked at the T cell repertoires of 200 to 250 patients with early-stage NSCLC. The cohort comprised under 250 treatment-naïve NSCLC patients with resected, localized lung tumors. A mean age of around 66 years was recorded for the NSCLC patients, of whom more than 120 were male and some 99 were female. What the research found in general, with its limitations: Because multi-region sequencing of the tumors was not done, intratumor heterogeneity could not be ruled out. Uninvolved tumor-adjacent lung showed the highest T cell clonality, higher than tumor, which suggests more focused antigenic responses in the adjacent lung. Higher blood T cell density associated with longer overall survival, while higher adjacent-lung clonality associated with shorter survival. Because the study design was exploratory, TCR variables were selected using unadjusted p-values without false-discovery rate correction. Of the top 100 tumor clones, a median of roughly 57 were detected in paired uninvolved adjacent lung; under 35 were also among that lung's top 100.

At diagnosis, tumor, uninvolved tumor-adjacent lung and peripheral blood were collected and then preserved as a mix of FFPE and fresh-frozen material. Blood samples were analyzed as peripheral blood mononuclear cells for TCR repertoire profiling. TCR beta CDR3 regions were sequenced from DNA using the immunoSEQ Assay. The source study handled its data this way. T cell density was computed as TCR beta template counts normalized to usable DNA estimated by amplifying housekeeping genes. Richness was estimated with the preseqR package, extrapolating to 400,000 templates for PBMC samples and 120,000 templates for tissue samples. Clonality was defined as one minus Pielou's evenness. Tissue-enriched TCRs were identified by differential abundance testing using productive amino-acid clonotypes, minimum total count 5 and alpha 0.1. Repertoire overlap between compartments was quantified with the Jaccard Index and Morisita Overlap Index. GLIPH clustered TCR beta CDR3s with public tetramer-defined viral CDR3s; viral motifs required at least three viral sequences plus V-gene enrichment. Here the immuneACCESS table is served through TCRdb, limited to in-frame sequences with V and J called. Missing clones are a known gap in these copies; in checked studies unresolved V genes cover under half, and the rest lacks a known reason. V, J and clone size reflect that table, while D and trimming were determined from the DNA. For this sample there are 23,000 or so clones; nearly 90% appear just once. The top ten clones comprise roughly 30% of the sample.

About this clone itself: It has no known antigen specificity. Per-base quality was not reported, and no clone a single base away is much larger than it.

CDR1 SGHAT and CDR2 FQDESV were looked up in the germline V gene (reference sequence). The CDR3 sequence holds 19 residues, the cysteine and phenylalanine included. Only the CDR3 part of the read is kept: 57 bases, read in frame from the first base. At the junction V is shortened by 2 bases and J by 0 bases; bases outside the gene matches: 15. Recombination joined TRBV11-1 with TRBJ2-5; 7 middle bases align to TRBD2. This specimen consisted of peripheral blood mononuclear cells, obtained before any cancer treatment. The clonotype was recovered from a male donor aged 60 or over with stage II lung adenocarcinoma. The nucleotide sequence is TGTGCCAGCAGCTTATACTCGACTAGCTGGGTGGGAAACCAAGAGACCCAGTACTTC. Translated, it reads CASSLYSTSWVGNQETQYF.